Below, 21 T cell receptor beta chains from the same sample are listed, as sequenced in a study of blood T cell repertoires in COVID-19. Using immunoSEQ multiplex PCR, the repertoire was profiled, and TCRdb retains in-frame clones only, with some absent. The table lists under 130,000 clones, approximately 90% of them singletons. Sequenced sample: peripheral blood. These receptors were collected from a woman aged 80 or over in a cohort sampled during active COVID-19.

The J gene is TRBJ2-1, the V gene TRBV27, with D perhaps matching TRBD2 (6 bases). CDR1 is MNHEY and CDR2 is SMNVEV in the germline V gene (reference sequence). The CDR3 is 16 residues long. The V end was cut by 6 bases, the J end by 0 bases, with 15 bases between. The CDR3 nucleotides are TGTGCCAGCAGCCGTGGCCAGACTAGCTCCTACAATGAGCAGTTCTTC. Protein sequence: CASSRGQTSSYNEQFF.

The chain recombines TRBV7-2 with TRBJ2-7; the match to TRBD2 covers 9 bases. Losses at the gene ends were 5 bases for V and 2 bases for J; bases not matched to a gene: 13. Germline CDR1 reads SGHTA; CDR2 reads FQGNSA. This CDR3 is built from 17 residues. CDR3 region: CASSRRLGLAPTYEQYF. In nucleotides, the CDR3 is TGTGCCAGCAGCAGAAGGTTAGGACTAGCGCCAACCTACGAGCAGTACTTC.

The chain links TRBV6-5 to TRBJ2-7; 11 nucleotides line up with TRBD2. This CDR3 comprises 15 residues. The germline V gene has CDR1 MNHEY and CDR2 SVGAGI. V shed 8 bases, J shed 2 bases, and the junction held 8 bases outside the gene matches. CDR3 residues: CASRSSGGRTYEQYF. The CDR3 DNA follows: TGTGCCAGCCGCTCTAGCGGGGGGAGGACCTACGAGCAGTACTTC.

The V gene is TRBV6-6, the J gene TRBJ2-1; D remains ambiguous. Trimming took 5 bases from V and 6 from J, leaving 8 bases between them. This CDR3 region has 12 residues. Germline CDR1 is MNHNY and CDR2 is SVGAGI (reference sequence). This chain's CDR3 is CASSPISNEQFF. The CDR3 DNA sequence: TGTGCCAGCAGTCCTATTAGCAATGAGCAGTTCTTC.

This clone showed up just once. The chain joins TRBV3-1 (or the pseudogene TRBV3-2) to TRBJ2-1; 8 bases map to TRBD2. V was pared by 2 bases and J by 7 bases, with 19 bases of the junction left unmatched. Germline CDR1 is LGHDT and CDR2 is YNNKEL (reference sequence). The CDR3 has 19 residues. CDR3 amino acids: CASSQQPFYGAGAGNEQFF. For the CDR3, the DNA is TGTGCCAGCAGCCAACAACCCTTTTATGGAGCGGGAGCCGGTAATGAGCAGTTCTTC.

The chain couples TRBV5-1 to TRBJ2-5; D possibly corresponds to TRBD2 (6 bases). Per germline, CDR1 SGHRS and CDR2 YFSETQ. The CDR3 covers 15 residues. Trimming shortened V by 1 base and J by 5 bases, and 15 bases separated the two germline ends. The CDR3 sequence: CASSLTGVDYETQYF. As DNA, the CDR3 is TGCGCCAGCAGCTTGACGGGGGTGGATTATGAGACCCAGTACTTC.

The chain couples TRBV5-5 to TRBJ1-5; D is unclear. Germline CDR1 and CDR2: SGHKS and YYEKEE (reference sequence). The V gene lost 4 bases and the J gene lost 0 bases, with 8 bases spanning the gap. The CDR3 has 14 residues. CDR3 nucleotides: TGTGCCAGCAGCGCGTTCAATAGCAATCAGCCCCAGCATTTT. As protein: CASSAFNSNQPQHF. Filled out from reference TRBV5-5 and TRBJ1-5, the complete variable domain reads DAGVTQSPTHLIKTRGQQVTLRCSPISGHKSVSWYQQVLGQGPQFIFQYYEKEERGRGNFPDRFSARQFPNYSSELNVNALLLGDSALYLCASSAFNSNQPQHFGDGTRLSIL.

This clone has a single count. The V call is TRBV18, the J call TRBJ2-7, with 7 bases aligning to TRBD1. This CDR3 has 14 amino acids. The junction had 6 bases not matched to a gene; V was cut back by 3 bases and J by 4 bases. CDR1 and CDR2 from the germline V gene are KGHSH and LQKENI. In nucleotides, the CDR3 is TGTGCCAGCTCACCGAACTACAGGGGATACGAGCAGTACTTC. This translates into CASSPNYRGYEQYF.

V usage is TRBV5-1 and J usage is TRBJ1-1; D gene uncertain. The V end was cut by 1 base, the J end by 0 bases, with 10 bases between. The germline V gene encodes CDR1 SGHRS and CDR2 YFSETQ. The CDR3 contains 15 residues. The CDR3 DNA is TGCGCCAGCAGCTTGTCGTTACAGATGAACACTGAAGCTTTCTTT. Protein product: CASSLSLQMNTEAFF.

The chain recombines TRBV7-9 with TRBJ2-1; 9 bases fit TRBD2. Trimming at V came to 0 bases and at J to 15 bases, leaving 12 bases not matched to a gene. The CDR3 runs to 15 residues. The germline gives CDR1 SEHNR, CDR2 FQNEAQ (reference sequence). The CDR3 bases are TGTGCCAGCAGCTTAGCGGTCGGCCTAGCGGGGAAGTGGTTCTTC. Protein: CASSLAVGLAGKWFF. Variable domain in full (rest from reference TRBV7-9 and TRBJ2-1): DTGVSQNPRHKITKRGQNVTFRCDPISEHNRLYWYRQTLGQGPEFLTYFQNEAQLEKSRLLSDRFSAERPKGSFSTLEIQRTEQGDSAMYLCASSLAVGLAGKWFFGPGTRLTVL.

V is TRBV10-1 and J is TRBJ2-1, with TRBD2 matching over 10 bases. The ends lost 5 bases at V and 6 bases at J; junction bases unmatched: 4. The CDR3 runs 14 residues. Per germline, CDR1 WNHNN and CDR2 SYGVQD (reference sequence). CDR3 in amino acids: CASSPGLAFNEQFF. The CDR3 nucleotides read TGCGCCAGCAGTCCGGGACTAGCGTTCAATGAGCAGTTCTTC.

The chain links TRBV29-1 to TRBJ2-2, with a tentative D call TRBD2 (6 bases). This CDR3 has 12 residues. Germline V gene data show CDR1 as SQVTM and CDR2 as ANQGSEA. V was clipped by 4 bases and J by 4 bases, with 7 bases between them. The CDR3 reads CSVGGVTGELFF. The CDR3 nucleotides are TGCAGCGTTGGCGGGGTCACCGGGGAGCTGTTTTTT.

The chain carries TRBV7-2 and TRBJ2-2, with 8 positions matching TRBD1. Germline assignment: CDR1 SGHTA and CDR2 FQGNSA. This CDR3 region has 18 residues. Germline trimming cut 1 base from V and 5 bases from J; bases unmatched to any gene: 12. The CDR3 loop reads CASSLVVQGAGSTGELFF. Written as DNA, the CDR3 is TGTGCCAGCAGCTTAGTCGTCCAGGGGGCAGGATCGACCGGGGAGCTGTTTTTT.

The V call is TRBV11-1, the J call TRBJ2-2; tentative D call: TRBD2 (5 bases). V shed 3 bases and J shed 5 bases, with 10 bases lying between them. The CDR3 is 14 amino acids. Germline lookup yields CDR1 SGHAT and CDR2 FQDESV (reference sequence). The CDR3 DNA reads as TGTGCCAGCAGCTTTGTTTCGGGGACCGGGGAGCTGTTTTTT. Protein: CASSFVSGTGELFF.

V usage is TRBV18 and J usage is TRBJ2-2; 7 bases align to TRBD1. The germline V gene has CDR1 KGHSH and CDR2 LQKENI. The CDR3 consists of 15 residues. The V segment lost 5 bases and the J segment 5 bases; nucleotides outside the gene matches: 8. The CDR3, as DNA: TGTGCCAGCTCATCCAAGGACAGGTTTACCGGGGAGCTGTTTTTT. It codes for CASSSKDRFTGELFF.

This clone is a singleton in its sample. The chain recombines TRBV10-3 with TRBJ2-5, with TRBD1 matching over 8 bases. V shed 6 bases and J 2 bases; nucleotides not matched to a gene: 5. Germline V gene lookup returns CDR1 ENHRY and CDR2 SYGVKD. There are 14 residues in the CDR3. In nucleotides, the CDR3 is TGTGCCATCAGCGCCAGGGACAGGCAAGAGACCCAGTACTTC. It encodes CAISARDRQETQYF.

Turning to this clone: One end of the junction does not line up with germline, which may come from a read error. The chain has TRBV30 and TRBJ1-2, with TRBD1 matching over 7 bases. This CDR3 is built from 14 residues. CDR1 GTSNPN and CDR2 SVGIG come from the germline V gene (reference sequence). Here the CDR3 DNA reads TGCGTAGCCTTGACAGGGTTCTACTATAGCGGCTACACCTTC. This encodes CVALTGFYYSGYTF. The full variable domain, rest sourced from reference TRBV30 and TRBJ1-2, is SQTIHQWPATLVQPVGSPLSLECTVEGTSNPNLYWYRQAAGRGLQLLFYSVGIGQISSEVPQNLSASRPQDRQFILSSKKLLLSDSGFYLCVALTGFYYSGYTFGSGTRLTVV.

This CDR3 is CASSVVDGRAGETQYF. The CDR3 bases are TGTGCCAGCAGCGTAGTAGACGGGAGGGCCGGGGAGACCCAGTACTTC. The V gene is TRBV9, the J gene TRBJ2-5; 8 bases fit TRBD2. The V segment lost 0 bases and the J segment 5 bases; nucleotides outside the gene matches: 9. Germline V gene sequence: CDR1 SGDLS, CDR2 YYNGEE. The CDR3 extends over 16 amino acids.

The V and J genes are TRBV27 and TRBJ1-2; maybe TRBD1 (5 bases). The CDR3 runs 14 residues. From germline, CDR1 is MNHEY and CDR2 SMNVEV (reference sequence). Trimming pared 2 bases from V and 4 bases from J, leaving 11 bases between. CDR3 sequence reads: CASSLPPGVYGYTF. The CDR3 DNA is TGTGCCAGCAGTTTACCTCCGGGGGTCTATGGCTACACCTTC.

V is TRBV10-3 and J is TRBJ2-5; D possibly corresponds to TRBD2 (5 bases). Germline assignment: CDR1 ENHRY and CDR2 SYGVKD. Trimming stripped 10 bases from V and 5 bases from J, with 14 bases between. The CDR3 extends over 12 amino acids. The CDR3 DNA reads as TGTGCCACCGGACTGGGCAGTGAGACCCAGTACTTC. It specifies CATGLGSETQYF.

This sequence joins TRBV19 and TRBJ1-5; D may be TRBD1 (5 bases). V lost 6 bases and J lost 0, with 12 bases in between. There are 15 residues in the CDR3. Germline V CDR1 and CDR2: LNHDA, SQIVND (reference sequence). CDR3 nucleotide sequence: TGTGCCAGTAGATGGTCCGGGGGTAGCAATCAGCCCCAGCATTTT. Encoded protein: CASRWSGGSNQPQHF.